The rows below give T cell receptor beta chains drawn from one sample of a study of metastatic and nonmetastatic thyroid tumors. TCRdb reanalyzed the PCR reads via MiXCR. The sample lists tens of thousands of clones; 20% to 25% were seen once. The specimen sequenced was blood. These receptors were obtained from a female donor with papillary thyroid cancer or a benign thyroid nodule (not recorded which). Some clones in this sample may be carry-over from other donors' samples. The CDR3 runs from the conserved cysteine through the conserved F or W. The D gene is left open where the match is weak. A clone size is listed for some rows: how often the clone was seen (once, few, many), or a class if it is expanded.

v_call,j_call,clone_size,d_call,cdr3_aa,cdr3_nt
TRBV11-2,TRBJ1-2,-,TRBD1,CASSSFMRTGEVGYTF,TGTGCCAGCAGCTCCTTTATGCGGACAGGGGAGGTTGGCTACACCTTC
TRBV30,TRBJ2-5,-,TRBD1,CAWSSQGAGTQYF,TGTGCCTGGAGTTCACAGGGGGCAGGGACCCAGTACTTC
TRBV14,TRBJ1-2,-,-,CESSLLVTKYGYTF,TGTGAAAGCAGCCTCTTGGTAACTAAATATGGCTACACCTTC
TRBV6-1,TRBJ1-5,few,-,CASSESYRRNQPQHF,TGTGCCAGCAGTGAATCATATCGTCGCAATCAGCCCCAGCATTTT
TRBV10-2,TRBJ2-3,many,TRBD2,CASRGGLAGGDSTDTQYF,TGCGCCAGCAGAGGGGGACTAGCGGGGGGTGATAGCACAGATACGCAGTATTTT
TRBV11-2,TRBJ2-5,many,-,CASSFTTSRETQYF,TGTGCCAGCAGCTTCACTACTAGCCGAGAGACCCAGTACTTC
TRBV7-9,TRBJ1-2,-,TRBD1,CASSFAGQGSSGYTF,TGTGCCAGCAGCTTCGCGGGACAGGGGTCTTCCGGCTACACCTTC
TRBV5-4,TRBJ2-5,-,-,CASSLLETQYF,TGTGCCAGCAGCCTCCTAGAGACCCAGTACTTC
TRBV19,TRBJ2-7,many,-,CASKGDGYEQYF,TGTGCCAGTAAAGGGGACGGCTACGAGCAGTACTTC
TRBV7-7,TRBJ2-1,many,-,CASSLAGDYNEQFF,TGTGCTAGCAGCTTAGCTGGGGACTACAATGAGCAGTTCTTC
TRBV2,TRBJ2-5,many,TRBD2,CASSVGLAETQYF,TGTGCCAGCAGTGTCGGACTAGCGGAGACCCAGTACTTC
TRBV20-1,TRBJ2-7,-,-,CSATGQTSYEQYF,TGCAGTGCTACCGGACAGACCTCCTACGAGCAGTACTTC
TRBV16,TRBJ2-5,once,-,CASSQYTGSSETQYF,TGTGCCAGCAGCCAATACACAGGGTCTTCGGAGACCCAGTACTTC
TRBV5-1,TRBJ1-6,-,-,CASSLETPSYNSPLHF,TGCGCCAGCAGCTTGGAGACACCCTCCTATAATTCACCCCTCCACTTT